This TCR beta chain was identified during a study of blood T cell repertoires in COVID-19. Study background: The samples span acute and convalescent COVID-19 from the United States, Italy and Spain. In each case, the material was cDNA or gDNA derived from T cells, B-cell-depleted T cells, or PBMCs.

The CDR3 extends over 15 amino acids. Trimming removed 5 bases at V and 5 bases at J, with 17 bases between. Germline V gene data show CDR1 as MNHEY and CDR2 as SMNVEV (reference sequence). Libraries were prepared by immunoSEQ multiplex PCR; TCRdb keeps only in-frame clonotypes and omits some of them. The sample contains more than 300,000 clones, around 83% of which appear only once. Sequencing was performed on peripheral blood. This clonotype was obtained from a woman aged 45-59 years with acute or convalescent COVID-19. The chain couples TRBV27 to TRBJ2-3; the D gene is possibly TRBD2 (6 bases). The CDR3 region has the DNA TGTGCCAGCAGTAGCCCCGGAGGGCCGGTAGATACGCAGTATTTT. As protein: CASSSPGGPVDTQYF.